This entry lists 20 T cell receptor beta chains sequenced from one sample in a study of blood T cell repertoires in COVID-19. Some clones are missing from TCRdb's copy, which holds only in-frame ones; the method was immunoSEQ multiplex PCR. The top ten hold approximately 7.9% of the sample, which has roughly 250,000 clones, 87% seen once. Material: peripheral blood. These receptors were collected from a man in his sixties who had recovered from COVID-19.

This clone was detected once. The gene calls are TRBV30 and TRBJ2-2; no reliable D call. The CDR3 contains 14 residues. The ends were cut back, 3 bases at V and 2 bases at J, with 10 bases in the middle. In germline, CDR1 is GTSNPN, CDR2 SVGIG (reference sequence). CDR3 nucleotide sequence: TGTGCCTGGAGGGTCCGGGTCAACACCGGGGAGCTGTTTTTT. Its protein product is CAWRVRVNTGELFF.

This chain joins TRBV5-4 and TRBJ1-1; 7 bases are a match to TRBD1. CDR3 length: 15 residues. J was trimmed by 5 bases and V by 0 bases; bases with no gene match: 7. Germline CDR1 reads SGHNT; CDR2 reads YYREEE (reference sequence). The DNA for the CDR3 is TGTGCCAGCAGCTTGGTAATAGGGGGCACGACTGAAGCTTTCTTT. Residues: CASSLVIGGTTEAFF.

This clone was recorded once. CDR3 in amino acids: CASSLGGNTEAFF. In nucleotides, the CDR3 is TGTGCCAGCAGCTTAGGAGGGAACACTGAAGCTTTCTTT. This chain joins TRBV11-3 and TRBJ1-1, with D unresolved. Germline lookup yields CDR1 SGHNT and CDR2 YENEEA. The CDR3 runs 13 residues. Deletions cut 1 base from V and 1 base from J, with 4 bases between.

The chain employs TRBV12-3 or TRBV12-4 and TRBJ2-5; 9 nucleotides line up with TRBD1. V shed 8 bases, J shed 3 bases, and the junction held 4 bases outside the gene matches. The CDR3 covers 13 residues. CDR3 region: CASRGQGEETQYF. Here the CDR3 DNA reads TGTGCCAGCCGGGGACAGGGCGAAGAGACCCAGTACTTC.

V is TRBV10-3 and J is TRBJ2-3, with D possibly matching TRBD1 (6 bases). V was pared by 2 bases and J by 0 bases, with 6 bases between. CDR1 and CDR2 from the germline V gene are ENHRY and SYGVKD. The CDR3 sequence is 14 residues long. CDR3 amino acids: CAISETGSTDTQYF. The CDR3 nucleotides read TGTGCCATCAGTGAGACAGGGAGCACAGATACGCAGTATTTT.

About this clone: The same CDR3 is also encoded by other DNA sequences in this sample. The chain couples TRBV4-1 to TRBJ1-3; D gene uncertain. The CDR3 has 13 amino acids. V lost 1 base to trimming and J lost 4 bases, with 5 bases between them. Germline V gene lookup returns CDR1 MGHRA and CDR2 YSYEKL. CDR3 loop: CASSQGPGNTIYF. The DNA for the CDR3 is TGCGCCAGCAGCCAAGGGCCCGGAAACACCATATATTTT.

V usage is TRBV29-1 and J usage is TRBJ2-7; a weak D match, TRBD1 (7 bases). From germline, CDR1 is SQVTM and CDR2 ANQGSEA. This CDR3 is built from 14 residues. Trimming stripped 4 bases from V and 5 bases from J, with 18 bases between. Here the CDR3 reads CSVGLQQGGDEQYF. Here the CDR3 DNA reads TGCAGCGTTGGGCTCCAGCAGGGGGGAGACGAGCAGTACTTC.

This chain links TRBV7-9 with TRBJ2-7; D is unresolved. Trimming took 4 bases from V and 3 from J, leaving 10 bases between them. Germline-derived CDR1 and CDR2 are SEHNR and FQNEAQ (reference sequence). The CDR3 contains 13 residues. CDR3 in DNA: TGTGCCAGCAGCTCCGGGTCTCTCTACGAGCAGTACTTC. Protein: CASSSGSLYEQYF.

This clone occurred once. CDR3 nucleotides: TGTGCCAGCAGGAACGGACAGGGCATCACAGATACGCAGTATTTT. Residues: CASRNGQGITDTQYF. The V and J genes are TRBV6-5 and TRBJ2-3, with 8 bases identical to TRBD1. The CDR3 has 15 residues. Looked up from germline, CDR1 is MNHEY and CDR2 is SVGAGI. Trimming took 6 bases from V and 2 from J; bases not matched to a gene: 7.

V gene TRBV5-1 combines with J gene TRBJ1-3; possible D gene TRBD1, 6 bases. Germline V lookup: CDR1 SGHRS, CDR2 YFSETQ. The CDR3 sequence is 15 residues long. Trimming removed 0 bases at V and 1 base at J, with 8 bases between. In DNA, the CDR3 is TGCGCCAGCAGCTTGGCGACAGGATCTGGAAACACCATATATTTT. Amino acids: CASSLATGSGNTIYF.

The chain links TRBV25-1 to TRBJ1-2, with TRBD1 matching over 12 bases. The CDR3 is 16 residues long. V lost 2 bases and J lost 4; bases outside the gene matches: 5. From germline, CDR1 is MGHDK and CDR2 SYGVNS. CDR3 in DNA: TGTGCCAGCAGTGAACGGGACAGGGGGCTTGGCTATGGCTACACCTTC. Amino acids: CASSERDRGLGYGYTF.

The chain couples TRBV2 to TRBJ1-6, with 12 bases that match TRBD1. Germline V lookup: CDR1 SNHLY, CDR2 FYNNEI. This CDR3 contains 17 residues. The ends lost 2 bases at V and 7 bases at J; junction bases unmatched: 6. Here the CDR3 reads CASSEFTGQGANSPLHF. Written as DNA, the CDR3 is TGTGCCAGCAGTGAATTCACGGGACAGGGGGCGAATTCACCCCTCCACTTT.

The V gene is TRBV9, the J gene TRBJ1-1; a possible D gene is TRBD1 (5 bases). The CDR3 is made up of 13 amino acids. Trimming left V 5 bases short and J 0 bases short, with 8 bases between. Germline CDR1 SGDLS, CDR2 YYNGEE. The CDR3 spells CASSKTVNTEAFF. Written as DNA, the CDR3 is TGTGCCAGCAGTAAGACAGTGAACACTGAAGCTTTCTTT.

The V and J genes are TRBV7-9 and TRBJ2-1; 10 bases agree with TRBD1. Unmatched junction bases numbered 13, after V lost 6 bases and J lost 5 bases. The CDR3 consists of 17 residues. Germline CDR1 reads SEHNR; CDR2 reads FQNEAQ (reference sequence). CDR3 sequence reads: CASRPQQGDRGDNEQFF. The CDR3 bases are TGTGCCAGCAGACCGCAGCAGGGGGACAGGGGAGACAATGAGCAGTTCTTC.

The rearrangement links TRBV7-9 to TRBJ2-1; 9 bases line up with TRBD2. CDR1 is SEHNR, CDR2 FQNEAQ, per germline (reference sequence). The ends lost 5 bases at V and 4 bases at J; junction bases unmatched: 9. This CDR3 comprises 16 residues. CDR3 region: CASSPIAGEQYNEQFF. CDR3 DNA sequence: TGTGCCAGCAGCCCAATAGCGGGGGAGCAGTACAATGAGCAGTTCTTC. The full variable domain, its missing parts supplied by reference TRBV7-9 and TRBJ2-1, is DTGVSQNPRHKITKRGQNVTFRCDPISEHNRLYWYRQTLGQGPEFLTYFQNEAQLEKSRLLSDRFSAERPKGSFSTLEIQRTEQGDSAMYLCASSPIAGEQYNEQFFGPGTRLTVL.

This rearrangement joins TRBV9 to TRBJ2-5; 8 nucleotides agree with TRBD1. The CDR3 consists of 16 residues. The germline V gene encodes CDR1 SGDLS and CDR2 YYNGEE. J lost 2 bases, V lost 3 bases, and 9 bases had no gene match. The CDR3 reads CASSAGIGQGQETQYF. DNA for the CDR3: TGTGCCAGCAGCGCGGGCATCGGACAGGGTCAAGAGACCCAGTACTTC.

The rearrangement uses TRBV24-1 and TRBJ2-7; 15 bases map to TRBD2. The germline V gene encodes CDR1 KGHDR and CDR2 SFDVKD. The CDR3 contains 18 residues. V lost 0 bases and J lost 2; bases outside the gene matches: 4. This CDR3 reads CATSDLGLAGGRTYEQYV. DNA for the CDR3: TGTGCCACCAGTGATTTGGGACTAGCGGGGGGGCGGACCTACGAGCAGTACGTC.

The sample holds one count of this clone. V usage is TRBV9 and J usage is TRBJ1-2; D unresolved. This CDR3 comprises 16 residues. Trimming left V 0 bases short and J 6 bases short, with 18 bases between. CDR1 SGDLS and CDR2 YYNGEE come from the germline V gene. The CDR3 DNA reads TGTGCCAGCAGCGTAGCTAACCCTTACAGTCGGAATGGCTACACCTTC. Translating it yields CASSVANPYSRNGYTF.

The chain recombines TRBV30 with TRBJ1-2; TRBD1 agrees at 10 bases. Germline V gene sequence: CDR1 GTSNPN, CDR2 SVGIG (reference sequence). CDR3 length: 14 residues. The J segment lost 4 bases and the V segment lost 3 bases, leaving 5 bases of the junction unmatched. The CDR3 sequence is CAWRGQGLGYGYTF. CDR3 DNA: TGTGCCTGGAGGGGACAGGGGCTCGGCTATGGCTACACCTTC.

This clone was observed at least ten times. The junction departs from germline at one end; a sequencing error may be responsible. This chain joins TRBV6-2 or TRBV6-3 and TRBJ1-3; 9 bases agree with TRBD1. This CDR3 region has 12 residues. Germline-derived CDR1 and CDR2 are MNHEY and SVGEGT. CDR3 loop: CASSRTGEFYNF. CDR3 in DNA: TGTGCCAGCAGTCGGACAGGGGAATTCTATAATTTT.